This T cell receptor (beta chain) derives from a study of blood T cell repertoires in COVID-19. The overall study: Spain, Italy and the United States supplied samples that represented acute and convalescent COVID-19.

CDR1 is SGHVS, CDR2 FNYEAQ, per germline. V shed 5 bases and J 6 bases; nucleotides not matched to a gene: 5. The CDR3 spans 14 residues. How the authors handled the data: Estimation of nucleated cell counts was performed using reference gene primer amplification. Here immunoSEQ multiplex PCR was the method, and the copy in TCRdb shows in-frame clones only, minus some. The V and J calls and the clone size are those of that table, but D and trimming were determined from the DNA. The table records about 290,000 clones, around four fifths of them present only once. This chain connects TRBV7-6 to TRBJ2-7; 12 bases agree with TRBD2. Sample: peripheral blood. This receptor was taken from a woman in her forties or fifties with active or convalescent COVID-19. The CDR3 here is CASSPTSGRPEQYF. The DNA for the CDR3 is TGTGCCAGCAGCCCGACTAGCGGGAGACCCGAGCAGTACTTC.